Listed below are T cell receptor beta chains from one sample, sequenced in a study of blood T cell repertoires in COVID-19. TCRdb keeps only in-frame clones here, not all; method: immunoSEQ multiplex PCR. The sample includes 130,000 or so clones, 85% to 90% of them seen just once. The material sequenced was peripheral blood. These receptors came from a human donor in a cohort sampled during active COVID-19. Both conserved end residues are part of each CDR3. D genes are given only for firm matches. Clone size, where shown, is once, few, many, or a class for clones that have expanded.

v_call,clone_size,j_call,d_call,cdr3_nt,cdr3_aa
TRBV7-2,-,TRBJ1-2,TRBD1,TGTGCCAGCAGCTTAACAGGGGGGTACGGCTACACCTTC,CASSLTGGYGYTF
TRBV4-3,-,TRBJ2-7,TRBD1,TGCGCCAGCAGCCAAGATGTGGGGACAGGGGACCCCTACGAGCAGTACTTC,CASSQDVGTGDPYEQYF
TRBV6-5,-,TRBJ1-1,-,TGTGCCAGCAGCCTGCCGGGGGAAAACACTGAAGCTTTCTTT,CASSLPGENTEAFF
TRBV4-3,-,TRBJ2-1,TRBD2,TGCGCCAGCAGCCTCGGGAGGAGCGGCCGATCCTACAATGAGCAGTTCTTC,CASSLGRSGRSYNEQFF
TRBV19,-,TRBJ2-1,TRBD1,TGTGCCAGTAGTGACCGGGACAGGGGCAGTAATGAGCAGTTCTTC,CASSDRDRGSNEQFF
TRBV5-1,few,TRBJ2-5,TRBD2,TGCGCCAGCAGCCAAGGGACTATCCTGACCCAAGAGACCCAGTACTTC,CASSQGTILTQETQYF
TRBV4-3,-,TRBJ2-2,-,TGCGCCAGCAGCCCCGTAGGCTCAGCAGGCGGGGAGCTGTTTTTT,CASSPVGSAGGELFF
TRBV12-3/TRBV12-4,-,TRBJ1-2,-,TGTGCCAGCAGTATCCAAAACTATGGCTACACCTTC,CASSIQNYGYTF
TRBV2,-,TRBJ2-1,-,TGTGCCAGCAACCCCAGCGCCGGAAGCTCCTACAATGAGCAGTTCTTC,CASNPSAGSSYNEQFF
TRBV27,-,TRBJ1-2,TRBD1,TGTGCCAGCAGCACAGGGGGGGGGAACTATGGCTACACCTTC,CASSTGGGNYGYTF
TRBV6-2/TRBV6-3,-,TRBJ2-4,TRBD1,TGTGCCAGCAGTCGACAGGGGGCCGAGGCCAAAAACATTCAGTACTTC,CASSRQGAEAKNIQYF
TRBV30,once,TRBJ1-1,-,TGTGCCTGGAGATTGACAGGCGGCACTGAAGCTTTCTTT,CAWRLTGGTEAFF
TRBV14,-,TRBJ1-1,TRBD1,TGTGCCAGCAGCCAAGATTCTGTGACAGGGGGCACTGAAGCTTTCTTT,CASSQDSVTGGTEAFF
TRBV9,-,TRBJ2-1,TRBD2,TGTGCCAGCAGCCCAGGGACTAGCGGGGGGGATGAGCAGTTCTTC,CASSPGTSGGDEQFF
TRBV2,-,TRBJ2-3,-,TGTGCCAGCAGTGACGGTCTAGCTAGCGCAGATACGCAGTATTTT,CASSDGLASADTQYF
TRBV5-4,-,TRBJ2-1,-,TGTGCCAGCAGGCCCGGGGTAGGGCCAAGTTCCAATGAGCAGTTCTTC,CASRPGVGPSSNEQFF